This T cell receptor beta chain is from a study of CD8 T cells in ankylosing spondylitis. Points from the study as a whole: The authors found the disease-linked clones to be CD8+ and relatively rare in peripheral blood. What seemed typical of ankylosing spondylitis blood was a TCR beta motif built from roughly 8 highly homologous variants. As reported, disease-linked clones showed significant enrichment in matched ankylosing spondylitis synovial fluid.

Using quantitative 5'-RACE with molecular barcodes, the authors made TCR beta libraries. One entry per CDR3 protein, called by TCRdb with MiXCR from the 5' RACE reads. In the table there are about 800,000 distinct CDR3 sequences, about 12% of which are singletons. Germline V CDR1 and CDR2: SQVTM, ANQGSEA. The ends were cut back, 1 base at V and 2 bases at J, with 14 bases in the middle. This CDR3 is built from 16 residues. This clonotype was counted ten times or more. Its antigen is undetermined. This receptor was identified in a male donor with ankylosing spondylitis. The sample taken for sequencing was blood, either unsorted or a sorted T cell fraction (not recorded which). The J gene is TRBJ2-2, the V gene TRBV29-1; D tentatively reads TRBD1 or TRBD2 (6 bases each). CDR3 loop: CSVEGGSGANTGELFF. The DNA of the CDR3 is TGCAGCGTTGAAGGGGGCTCGGGGGCTAACACCGGGGAGCTGTTTTTT.